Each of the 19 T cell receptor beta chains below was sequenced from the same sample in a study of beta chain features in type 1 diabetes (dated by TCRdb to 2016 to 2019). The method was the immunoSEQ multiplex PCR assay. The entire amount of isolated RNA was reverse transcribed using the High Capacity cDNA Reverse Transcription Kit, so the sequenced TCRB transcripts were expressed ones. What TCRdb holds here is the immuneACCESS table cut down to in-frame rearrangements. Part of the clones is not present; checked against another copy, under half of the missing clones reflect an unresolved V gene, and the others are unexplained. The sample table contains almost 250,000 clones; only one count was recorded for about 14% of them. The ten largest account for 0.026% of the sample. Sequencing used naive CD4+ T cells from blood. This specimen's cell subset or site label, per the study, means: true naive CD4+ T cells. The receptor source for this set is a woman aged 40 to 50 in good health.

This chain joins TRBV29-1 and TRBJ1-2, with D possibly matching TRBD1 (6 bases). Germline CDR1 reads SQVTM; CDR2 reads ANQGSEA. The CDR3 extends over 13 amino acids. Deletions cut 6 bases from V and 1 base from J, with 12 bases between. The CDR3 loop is CSVLRGDNYGYTF. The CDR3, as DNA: TGCAGCGTCCTCAGGGGCGATAACTATGGCTACACCTTC.

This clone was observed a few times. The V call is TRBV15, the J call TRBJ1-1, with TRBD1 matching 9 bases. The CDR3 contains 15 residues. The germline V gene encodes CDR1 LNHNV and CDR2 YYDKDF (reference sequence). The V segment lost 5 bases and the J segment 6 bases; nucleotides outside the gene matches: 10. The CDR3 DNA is TGTGCCACCAGCCGGTCCGGGACAGGGTTCGCTGAAGCTTTCTTT. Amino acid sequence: CATSRSGTGFAEAFF.

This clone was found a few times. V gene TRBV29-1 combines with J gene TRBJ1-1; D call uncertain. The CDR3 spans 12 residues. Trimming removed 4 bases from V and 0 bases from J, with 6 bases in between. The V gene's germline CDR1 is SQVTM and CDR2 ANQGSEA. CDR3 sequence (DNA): TGCAGCGTTGGCGGAATGAACACTGAAGCTTTCTTT. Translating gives CSVGGMNTEAFF.

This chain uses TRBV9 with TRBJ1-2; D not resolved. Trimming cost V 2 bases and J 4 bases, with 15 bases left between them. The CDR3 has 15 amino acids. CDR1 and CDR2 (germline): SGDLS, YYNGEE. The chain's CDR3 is CASSVRPTALYGYTF. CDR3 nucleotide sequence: TGTGCCAGCAGCGTCCGGCCGACTGCACTCTATGGCTACACCTTC.

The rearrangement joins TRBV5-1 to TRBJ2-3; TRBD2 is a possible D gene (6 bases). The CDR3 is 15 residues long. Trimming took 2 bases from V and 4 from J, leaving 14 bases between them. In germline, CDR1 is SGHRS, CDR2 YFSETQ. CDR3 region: CASSLQTGGSDTQYF. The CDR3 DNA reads TGCGCCAGCAGCTTACAGACCGGGGGATCAGATACGCAGTATTTT. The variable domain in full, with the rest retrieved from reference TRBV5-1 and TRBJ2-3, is KAGVTQTPRYLIKTRGQQVTLSCSPISGHRSVSWYQQTPGQGLQFLFEYFSETQRNKGNFPGRFSGRQFSNSRSEMNVSTLELGDSALYLCASSLQTGGSDTQYFGPGTRLTVL.

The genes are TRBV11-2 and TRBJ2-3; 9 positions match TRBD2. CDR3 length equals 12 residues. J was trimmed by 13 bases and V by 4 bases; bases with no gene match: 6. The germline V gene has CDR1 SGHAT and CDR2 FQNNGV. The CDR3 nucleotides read TGTGCCAGCAGCTCCTTTGGCGGGGGGGAGTATTTT. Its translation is CASSSFGGGEYF.

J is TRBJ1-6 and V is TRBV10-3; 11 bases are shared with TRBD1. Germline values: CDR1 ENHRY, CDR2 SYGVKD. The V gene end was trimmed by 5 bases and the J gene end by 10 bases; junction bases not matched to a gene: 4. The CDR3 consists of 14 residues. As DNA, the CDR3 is TGTGCCATCAGTTCGGGACAGGGGGAATCACCCCTCCACTTT. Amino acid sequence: CAISSGQGESPLHF.

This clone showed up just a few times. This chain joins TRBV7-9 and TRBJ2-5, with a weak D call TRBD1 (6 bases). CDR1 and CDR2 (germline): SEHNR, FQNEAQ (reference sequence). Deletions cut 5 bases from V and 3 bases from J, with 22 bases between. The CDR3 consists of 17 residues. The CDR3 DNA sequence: TGTGCCAGCAGCCACAACGACCCGGGCTCAGGGGAAGAGACCCAGTACTTC. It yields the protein CASSHNDPGSGEETQYF.

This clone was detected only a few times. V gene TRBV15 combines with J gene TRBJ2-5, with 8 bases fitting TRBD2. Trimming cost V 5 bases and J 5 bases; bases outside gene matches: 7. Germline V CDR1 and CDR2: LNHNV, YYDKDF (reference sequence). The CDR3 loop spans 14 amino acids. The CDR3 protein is CATSLRGGRETQYF. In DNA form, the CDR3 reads TGTGCCACCAGCCTTCGGGGGGGCCGGGAGACCCAGTACTTC.

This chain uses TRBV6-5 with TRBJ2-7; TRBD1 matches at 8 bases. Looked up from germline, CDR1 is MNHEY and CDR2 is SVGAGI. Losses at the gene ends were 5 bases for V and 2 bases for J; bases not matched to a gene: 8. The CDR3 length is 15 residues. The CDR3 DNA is TGTGCCAGCAGTCCGACAGGGGCTCTAACCTACGAGCAGTACTTC. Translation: CASSPTGALTYEQYF.

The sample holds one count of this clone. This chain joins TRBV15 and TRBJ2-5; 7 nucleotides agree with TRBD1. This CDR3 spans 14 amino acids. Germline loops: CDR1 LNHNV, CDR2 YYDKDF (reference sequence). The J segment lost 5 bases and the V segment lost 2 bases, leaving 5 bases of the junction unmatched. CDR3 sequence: CATSRPDRSETQYF. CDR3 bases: TGTGCCACCAGCAGACCGGACAGGAGCGAGACCCAGTACTTC.

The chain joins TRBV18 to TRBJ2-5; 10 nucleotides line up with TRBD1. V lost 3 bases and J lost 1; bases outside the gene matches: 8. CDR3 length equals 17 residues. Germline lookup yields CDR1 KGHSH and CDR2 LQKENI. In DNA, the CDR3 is TGTGCCAGCTCACCCCTGCGGACAGGGGGGACCCAAGAGACCCAGTACTTC. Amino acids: CASSPLRTGGTQETQYF.

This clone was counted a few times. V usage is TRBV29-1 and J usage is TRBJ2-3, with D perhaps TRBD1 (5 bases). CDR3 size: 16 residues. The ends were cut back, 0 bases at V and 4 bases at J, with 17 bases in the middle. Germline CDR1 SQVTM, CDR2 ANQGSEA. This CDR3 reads CSVEDGAGLGADTQYF. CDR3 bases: TGCAGCGTTGAAGATGGGGCAGGTCTCGGTGCAGATACGCAGTATTTT.

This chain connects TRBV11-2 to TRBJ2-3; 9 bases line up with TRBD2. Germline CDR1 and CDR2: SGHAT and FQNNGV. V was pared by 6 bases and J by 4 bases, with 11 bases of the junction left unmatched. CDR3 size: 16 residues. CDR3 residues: CASSSLAGQFPDTQYF. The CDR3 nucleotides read TGTGCCAGCAGTTCACTAGCGGGCCAATTTCCAGATACGCAGTATTTT.

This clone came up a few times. The CDR3 loop is CASSVLAGFSGNTIYF. The CDR3 nucleotides read TGTGCCAGCAGCGTCCTGGCGGGTTTTTCTGGAAACACCATATATTTT. The V gene is TRBV9, the J gene TRBJ1-3; D ambiguous. The length of the CDR3 is 16 residues. The V gene's germline CDR1 is SGDLS and CDR2 YYNGEE. Trimming removed 2 bases from V and 1 base from J, with 13 bases in between.

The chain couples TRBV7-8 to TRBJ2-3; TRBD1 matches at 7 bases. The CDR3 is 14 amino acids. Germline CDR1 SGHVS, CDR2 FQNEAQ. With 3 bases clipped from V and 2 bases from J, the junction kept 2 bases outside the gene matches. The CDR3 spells CASSLDRITDTQYF. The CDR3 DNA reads TGTGCCAGCAGCTTGGACAGGATCACAGATACGCAGTATTTT.

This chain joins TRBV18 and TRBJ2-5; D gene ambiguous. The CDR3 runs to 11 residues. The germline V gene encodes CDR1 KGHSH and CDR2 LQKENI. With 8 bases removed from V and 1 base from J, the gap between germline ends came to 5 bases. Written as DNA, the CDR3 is TGTGCCAGCCAGATCCAAGAGACCCAGTACTTC. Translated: CASQIQETQYF.

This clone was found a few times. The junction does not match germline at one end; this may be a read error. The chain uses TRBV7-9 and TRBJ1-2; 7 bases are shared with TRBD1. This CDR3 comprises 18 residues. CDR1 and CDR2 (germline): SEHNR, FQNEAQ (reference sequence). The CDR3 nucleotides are TGTGCCAGCAGATCAACCCTCACAGGGGTAGTCGAGTTGAGGGGCATCGCCTTC. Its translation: CASRSTLTGVVELRGIAF.

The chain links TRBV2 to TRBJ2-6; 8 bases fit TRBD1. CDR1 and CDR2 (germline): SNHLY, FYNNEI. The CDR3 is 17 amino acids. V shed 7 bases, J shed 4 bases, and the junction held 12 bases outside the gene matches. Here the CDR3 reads CASTARPGGSGANVLTF. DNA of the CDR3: TGTGCCAGCACCGCACGCCCAGGGGGCTCCGGGGCCAACGTCCTGACTTTC.